This is a list of T cell receptor beta chains from one sample in a study of identical twins. TCRdb fed the 5' RACE reads into MiXCR, producing one record per CDR3 protein. Altogether 450,000 or so distinct CDR3 sequences are present, less than 25% being singletons, with the ten largest covering roughly 3%. The data also belong to a second study, concerning T cells expressing NK-cell markers.

Sequencing input: CD4+ T cells sorted from blood. Every receptor here comes from a woman under 30 in good health. Each CDR3 is given with its conserved first and last residue. The order of the fields is CDR3 DNA, CDR3 protein, clone size, CDR3 length, D gene, V gene, J gene. A D gene is named only where the DNA matches it firmly. Expanded clones are given a class, and other clones once, few, many or no size at all.

TGTGCCACCAGCACCTCAGGGAACCCTCTTTACGAGCAGTACTTC	CATSTSGNPLYEQYF	many	15	-	TRBV15	TRBJ2-7
TGTGCCAGCAGTTTACGACTAGCTGGGTGGGGGGAAGAGACCCAGTACTTC	CASSLRLAGWGEETQYF	-	17	TRBD2	TRBV27	TRBJ2-5
TGTGCCAGCAACTCTAGAAACAATGAGCAGTTCTTC	CASNSRNNEQFF	few	12	-	TRBV2	TRBJ2-1
TGTGCCAGCAGTTATTCTCGGGGCGATTACAATGAGCAGTTCTTC	CASSYSRGDYNEQFF	-	15	-	TRBV6-5	TRBJ2-1
TGTGCCAGCAGCTTAGTAAGGGAAGATACGCAGTATTTT	CASSLVREDTQYF	-	13	-	TRBV7-9	TRBJ2-3
TGCGCCAGCAGCTCGATACAGGGTCCAGATACGCAGTATTTT	CASSSIQGPDTQYF	few	14	-	TRBV5-1	TRBJ2-3
TGCAGTGCTAGAGATCCTGCCGCGGGGGGCAAAAACATTCAGTACTTC	CSARDPAAGGKNIQYF	-	16	TRBD2	TRBV20-1	TRBJ2-4
TGTGCCACCAGTGATTCCTCCGCCGGTCCAGGCAATCAGCCCCAGCATTTT	CATSDSSAGPGNQPQHF	-	17	-	TRBV24-1	TRBJ1-5
TGTGCCAGCTCACGGGGTCGGCAGGGTGAAGCTAGCGGAGACTACGAGCAGTACTTC	CASSRGRQGEASGDYEQYF	few	19	TRBD2	TRBV18	TRBJ2-7
TGTGCCAGCAGTCCCGACAGGGGGCTACTTGGCTACACCTTC	CASSPDRGLLGYTF	few	14	TRBD1	TRBV5-8	TRBJ1-2
TGCGCCAGCAGGCTGGTCCAAGAGACCCAGTACTTC	CASRLVQETQYF	-	12	-	TRBV5-1	TRBJ2-5
TGCAGCGTTGTCGGGGGGAGGTGGGAGACCCAGTACTTC	CSVVGGRWETQYF	few	13	TRBD2	TRBV29-1	TRBJ2-5
TGTGCCAGCAGCACCGGTGGAGTAGGTCAAGCTTTCTTT	CASSTGGVGQAFF	-	13	-	TRBV7-9	TRBJ1-1
TGTGCCAGCAGCTCGTATAGGGCGAGTGATACGCAGTATTTT	CASSSYRASDTQYF	-	14	-	TRBV7-2	TRBJ2-3
TGCAGTGCTAGAACGTCGACAGGGAATGAGCAGTTCTTC	CSARTSTGNEQFF	many	13	TRBD1	TRBV20-1	TRBJ2-1
TGTGCCAGTAGTTCCATACAGGGTACGGGTGGCTACACCTTC	CASSSIQGTGGYTF	-	14	-	TRBV19	TRBJ1-2
TGCAGTGCTGGCCGGGGACCACTAGGCAACGAGCAGTTCTTC	CSAGRGPLGNEQFF	-	14	-	TRBV20-1	TRBJ2-1
TGTGCCAGCAGCTTTGGGGACGGTGAGCAGTTCTTC	CASSFGDGEQFF	few	12	-	TRBV7-9	TRBJ2-1
TGCGCCAGCAGCTTGGGGACACCTAATTCACCCCTCCACTTT	CASSLGTPNSPLHF	-	14	-	TRBV5-1	TRBJ1-6
TGCAGTGCTAGAAGAAATCCTTTGGGGAATGAGCAGTTCTTC	CSARRNPLGNEQFF	-	14	-	TRBV20-1	TRBJ2-1
TGTGCCAGCAGCCAAGGGGTTGAGACCCAGTACTTC	CASSQGVETQYF	few	12	-	TRBV14	TRBJ2-5
TGCGCCAGCAGCCAGGGAGTCATGGGCCCCGATACGCAGTATTTT	CASSQGVMGPDTQYF	few	15	-	TRBV5-1	TRBJ2-3
TGCAGCGTACCACAGGGACAGTACTACACCTTC	CSVPQGQYYTF	few	11	TRBD1	TRBV29-1	TRBJ1-2
TGTGCCATCGGGGGACAGTACACAGATACGCAGTATTTT	CAIGGQYTDTQYF	-	13	TRBD1	TRBV10-3	TRBJ2-3
TGTGCCAGCAGGAGTCGAAACACCATATATTTT	CASRSRNTIYF	few	11	-	TRBV12-3/TRBV12-4	TRBJ1-3